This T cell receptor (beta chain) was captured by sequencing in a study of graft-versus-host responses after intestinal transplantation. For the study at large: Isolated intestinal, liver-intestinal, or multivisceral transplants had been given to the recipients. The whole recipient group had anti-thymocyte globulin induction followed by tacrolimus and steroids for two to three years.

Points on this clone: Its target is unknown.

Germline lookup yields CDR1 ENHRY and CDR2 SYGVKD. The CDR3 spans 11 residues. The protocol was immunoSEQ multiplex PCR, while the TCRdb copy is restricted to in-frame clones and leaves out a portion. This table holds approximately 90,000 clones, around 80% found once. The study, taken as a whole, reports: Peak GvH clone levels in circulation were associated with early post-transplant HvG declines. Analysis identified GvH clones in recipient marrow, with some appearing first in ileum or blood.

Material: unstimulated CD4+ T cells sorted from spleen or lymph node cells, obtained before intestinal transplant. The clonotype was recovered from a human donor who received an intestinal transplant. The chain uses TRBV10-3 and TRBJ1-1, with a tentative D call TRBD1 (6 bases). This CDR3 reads CATGTNTEAFF. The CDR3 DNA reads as TGTGCTACAGGGACGAACACTGAAGCTTTCTTT.